Below, 5 T cell receptor beta chains from the same sample are listed, as sequenced in a study of blood T cell repertoires in COVID-19 (TCRdb year 2020). Library preparation used the immunoSEQ multiplex PCR assay. Held by TCRdb, this immuneACCESS table contains in-frame sequences only and omits some clones. Under half of the omission traces to an unresolved V gene where checked; the cause of the rest is unknown. This sample is represented by fewer than 180,000 clones; about nine tenths of them were singletons. In total, the top ten clones hold roughly 4% of the sample. The sample taken for sequencing was peripheral blood. The origin of the receptors is a woman aged 55-70 years with active or convalescent COVID-19.

The CDR3 region is CASSLPTGDGYTF. The DNA for the CDR3 is TGTGCCAGCAGCTTACCAACAGGGGATGGCTACACCTTC. The chain uses TRBV7-3 and TRBJ1-2, with 7 bases aligning to TRBD1. Unmatched junction bases numbered 3, after V lost 2 bases and J lost 6 bases. The CDR3 runs 13 residues. CDR1 and CDR2 (germline): SGHTA, FQGTGA.

This sequence joins TRBV19 and TRBJ2-7; D might be TRBD1 (5 bases). V lost 6 bases and J 1 base, leaving 13 bases between the germline ends. The CDR3 is 14 amino acids. Germline lookup yields CDR1 LNHDA and CDR2 SQIVND (reference sequence). DNA of the CDR3: TGTGCCAGTAGCAAGGAGACAGTTTCCTACGAGCAGTACTTC. The encoded protein is CASSKETVSYEQYF.

In DNA, the CDR3 is TGTGCCAGCAGCCCCCTCTCCTCCTCCTACGAGCAGTACTTC. Translation gives CASSPLSSSYEQYF. The chain links TRBV7-2 to TRBJ2-7; D gene uncertain. V was clipped by 5 bases and J by 0 bases, with 11 bases between them. The germline V gene has CDR1 SGHTA and CDR2 FQGNSA. The CDR3 is 14 amino acids.

The rearrangement uses TRBV24-1 and TRBJ2-2; D gene uncertain. V was cut by 5 bases and J by 4 bases, with 7 bases left in between. CDR1 is KGHDR and CDR2 is SFDVKD in the germline V gene. CDR3 length equals 13 residues. CDR3 sequence: CATSVSSTGELFF. The DNA for the CDR3 is TGTGCCACCAGTGTTTCTAGCACCGGGGAGCTGTTTTTT.

The table lists this clone with a few counts. The CDR3 sequence: CASSEGRFDSNQPQHF. As DNA, the CDR3 is TGTGCCAGCAGTGAAGGCAGGTTTGATAGCAATCAGCCCCAGCATTTT. The J gene is TRBJ1-5, the V gene TRBV6-1; D unclear. Trimming pared 1 base from V and 0 bases from J, leaving 10 bases between. CDR3 size: 16 residues. CDR1 MNHNS and CDR2 SASEGT come from the germline V gene.